The 11 T cell receptor beta chains below all came from one sample that was sequenced in a study of CD8+ T cells in alopecia areata. RNA extraction and reverse transcription yielded cDNA as sequencing template. Produced via immunoSEQ multiplex PCR; TCRdb's table is partial and in-frame only. Among roughly 35,000 clones, around 50% were seen once, and the ten largest hold 30% to 50%. The specimen sequenced was NKG2D-high CD8+ T cells sorted from blood. The receptor source for this set is a human donor with alopecia areata.

The genes are TRBV29-1 and TRBJ1-2; D is ambiguous. The CDR3 consists of 11 residues. The V and J ends lost 3 bases and 5 bases respectively, with 7 bases between them. CDR1 and CDR2 from the germline V gene are SQVTM and ANQGSEA. The CDR3 DNA reads as TGCAGCGTTGAGGGGAGGTATGGCTACACCTTC. It codes for CSVEGRYGYTF.

This clone was detected only a few times. This chain joins TRBV7-9 and TRBJ2-6; D call uncertain. V shed 3 bases and J shed 4 bases, with 19 bases lying between them. The CDR3 is made up of 18 amino acids. Germline assignment: CDR1 SEHNR and CDR2 FQNEAQ (reference sequence). The CDR3 nucleotides are TGTGCCAGCAGCTTCCCGATTCAGTATTCCTCCGGGGCCAACGTCCTGACTTTC. This encodes CASSFPIQYSSGANVLTF. Complete variable domain (other parts from reference TRBV7-9 and TRBJ2-6): DTGVSQNPRHKITKRGQNVTFRCDPISEHNRLYWYRQTLGQGPEFLTYFQNEAQLEKSRLLSDRFSAERPKGSFSTLEIQRTEQGDSAMYLCASSFPIQYSSGANVLTFGAGSRLTVL.

A few counts support this clone. The chain links TRBV28 to TRBJ2-7; TRBD1 aligns across 8 bases. Germline trimming cut 5 bases from V and 5 bases from J; bases unmatched to any gene: 5. The CDR3 totals 13 residues. From germline, CDR1 is MDHEN and CDR2 SYDVKM. Here the CDR3 reads CASSSRTGNEQYF. For the CDR3, the DNA is TGTGCCAGCAGTAGCCGGACAGGGAACGAGCAGTACTTC.

This clone was observed a few times. The J gene is TRBJ2-5, the V gene TRBV29-1, with 7 bases aligning to TRBD2. With 7 bases clipped from V and 5 bases from J, the junction kept 7 bases outside the gene matches. The CDR3 length is 12 residues. Germline V gives CDR1 SQVTM, CDR2 ANQGSEA. CDR3 sequence: CSGGGGQETQYF. CDR3 nucleotide sequence: TGCAGCGGTGGGGGAGGGCAGGAGACCCAGTACTTC.

The table lists this clone with a few counts. This chain uses TRBV2 with TRBJ2-7, with 13 bases lining up with TRBD2. V trimming: 5 bases; J trimming: 1 base; junction bases outside the gene matches: 5. CDR1 and CDR2 (germline): SNHLY, FYNNEI. This CDR3 has 16 amino acids. Here the CDR3 DNA reads TGTGCCAGCAGTACCACGACTAGCGGGAGGTCCTACGAGCAGTACTTC. This codes for CASSTTTSGRSYEQYF.

This clone was counted a few times. The rearrangement joins TRBV5-1 to TRBJ2-4; the D gene is possibly TRBD2 (6 bases). The CDR3 extends over 15 amino acids. V shed 0 bases and J shed 6 bases, with 13 bases lying between them. Germline V gene data show CDR1 as SGHRS and CDR2 as YFSETQ. For the CDR3, the DNA is TGCGCCAGCAGCTTGGCCCGGGGGACCATAAACATTCAGTACTTC. Translation gives CASSLARGTINIQYF.

The rearrangement links TRBV19 to TRBJ2-2, with 7 bases that match TRBD1. Germline lookup yields CDR1 LNHDA and CDR2 SQIVND (reference sequence). The length of the CDR3 is 15 residues. The ends lost 7 bases at V and 3 bases at J; junction bases unmatched: 8. CDR3 sequence: CASTPDRSYTGELFF. In DNA, the CDR3 is TGTGCCAGTACCCCGGACAGGTCCTACACCGGGGAGCTGTTTTTT.

J is TRBJ2-1 and V is TRBV28, with TRBD2 matching 11 bases. Looked up from germline, CDR1 is MDHEN and CDR2 is SYDVKM. This CDR3 is built from 17 residues. With V trimmed by 2 bases and J by 0 bases, 3 bases remained unmatched. The CDR3: CASSLPTSGSSYNEQFF. The CDR3 DNA is TGTGCCAGCAGTTTACCCACTAGCGGGAGCTCCTACAATGAGCAGTTCTTC.

This clone has just a few counts. V and J are TRBV6-5 and TRBJ2-3; maybe TRBD1 (5 bases). The CDR3 is 15 residues long. Looked up from germline, CDR1 is MNHEY and CDR2 is SVGAGI. V was cut by 6 bases and J by 0 bases, with 13 bases left in between. Here the CDR3 reads CASSLQDMSTDTQYF. CDR3 nucleotide sequence: TGTGCCAGCAGCCTCCAGGACATGAGCACAGATACGCAGTATTTT.

V gene TRBV2 combines with J gene TRBJ2-1, with D unclear. This CDR3 spans 13 amino acids. With 2 bases removed from V and 3 bases from J, the gap between germline ends came to 5 bases. The V gene's germline CDR1 is SNHLY and CDR2 FYNNEI. CDR3: CASSELGYNEQFF. The CDR3 coding sequence is TGTGCCAGCAGTGAACTAGGCTACAATGAGCAGTTCTTC.

This clone was counted only a few times. The gene calls are TRBV9 and TRBJ2-7, with D tentatively TRBD2 (6 bases). The CDR3 is made up of 14 amino acids. Trimming cost V 0 bases and J 5 bases, with 12 bases left between them. Germline V gene sequence: CDR1 SGDLS, CDR2 YYNGEE. The CDR3 region is CASSVAGGTDEQYF. The CDR3 nucleotides read TGTGCCAGCAGCGTAGCAGGAGGGACCGACGAGCAGTACTTC.